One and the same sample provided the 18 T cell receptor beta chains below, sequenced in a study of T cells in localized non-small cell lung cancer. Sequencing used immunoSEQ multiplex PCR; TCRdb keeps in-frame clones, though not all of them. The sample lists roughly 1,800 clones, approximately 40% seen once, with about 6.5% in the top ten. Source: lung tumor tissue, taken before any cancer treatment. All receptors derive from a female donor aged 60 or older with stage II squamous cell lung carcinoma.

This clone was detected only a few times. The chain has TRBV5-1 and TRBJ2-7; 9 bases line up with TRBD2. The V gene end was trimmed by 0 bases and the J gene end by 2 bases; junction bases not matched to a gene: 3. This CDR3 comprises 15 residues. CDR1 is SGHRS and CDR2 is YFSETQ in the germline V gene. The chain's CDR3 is CASSLAASGAYEQYF. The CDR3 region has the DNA TGCGCCAGCAGCTTGGCCGCTAGCGGGGCCTACGAGCAGTACTTC.

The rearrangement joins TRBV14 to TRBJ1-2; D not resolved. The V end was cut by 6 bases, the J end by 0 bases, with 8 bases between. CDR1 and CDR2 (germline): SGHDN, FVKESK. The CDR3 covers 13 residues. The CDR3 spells CASSHDSNYGYTF. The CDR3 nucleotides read TGTGCCAGCAGTCATGATTCTAACTATGGCTACACCTTC.

The CDR3 DNA follows: TGTGCCAGCAGCGTAGCTGGGACAATTGGGGAGACCCAGTACTTC. This encodes CASSVAGTIGETQYF. This chain links TRBV9 with TRBJ2-5; perhaps TRBD1 as D (6 bases). Trimming shortened V by 0 bases and J by 5 bases, and 14 bases separated the two germline ends. The germline V gene has CDR1 SGDLS and CDR2 YYNGEE. CDR3 size: 15 residues.

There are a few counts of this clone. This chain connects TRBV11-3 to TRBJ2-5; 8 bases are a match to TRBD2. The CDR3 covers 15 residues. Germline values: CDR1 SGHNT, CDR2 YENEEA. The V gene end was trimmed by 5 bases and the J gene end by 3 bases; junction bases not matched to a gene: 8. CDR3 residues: CASSIVAGTEETQYF. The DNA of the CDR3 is TGTGCCAGCAGCATAGTAGCGGGGACGGAAGAGACCCAGTACTTC.

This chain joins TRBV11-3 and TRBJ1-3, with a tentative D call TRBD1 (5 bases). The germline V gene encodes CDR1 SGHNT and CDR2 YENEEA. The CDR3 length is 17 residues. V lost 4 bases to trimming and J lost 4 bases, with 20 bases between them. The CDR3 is CASSSPPGGRRGNTIYF. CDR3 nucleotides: TGTGCCAGCAGCTCACCCCCCGGGGGGAGGAGAGGAAACACCATATATTTT.

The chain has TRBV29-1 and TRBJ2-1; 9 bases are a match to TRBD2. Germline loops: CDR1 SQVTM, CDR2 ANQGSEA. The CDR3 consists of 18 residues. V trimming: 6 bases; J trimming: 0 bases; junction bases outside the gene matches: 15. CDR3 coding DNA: TGCAGCGTCCTTAACCCAGCGGGGGGAACGAGCTCCTACAATGAGCAGTTCTTC. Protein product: CSVLNPAGGTSSYNEQFF.

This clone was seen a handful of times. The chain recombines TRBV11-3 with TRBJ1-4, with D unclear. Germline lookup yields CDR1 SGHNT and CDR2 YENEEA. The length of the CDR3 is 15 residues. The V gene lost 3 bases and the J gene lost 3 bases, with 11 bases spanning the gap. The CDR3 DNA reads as TGTGCCAGCAGCTTGTTGGGCAGACCTAATGAAAAACTGTTTTTT. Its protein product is CASSLLGRPNEKLFF.

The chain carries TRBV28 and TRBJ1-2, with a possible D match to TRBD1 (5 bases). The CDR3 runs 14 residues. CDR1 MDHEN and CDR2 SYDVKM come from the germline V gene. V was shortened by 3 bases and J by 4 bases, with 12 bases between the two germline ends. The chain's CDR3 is CASSFQGSFYGYTF. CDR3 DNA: TGTGCCAGCAGTTTCCAGGGTTCTTTCTATGGCTACACCTTC.

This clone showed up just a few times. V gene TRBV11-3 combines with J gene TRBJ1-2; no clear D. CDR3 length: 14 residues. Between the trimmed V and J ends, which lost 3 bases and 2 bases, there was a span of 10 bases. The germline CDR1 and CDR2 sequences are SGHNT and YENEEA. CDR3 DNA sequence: TGTGCCAGCAGCTTGAGGACTTCCAACTATGGCTACACCTTC. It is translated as CASSLRTSNYGYTF.

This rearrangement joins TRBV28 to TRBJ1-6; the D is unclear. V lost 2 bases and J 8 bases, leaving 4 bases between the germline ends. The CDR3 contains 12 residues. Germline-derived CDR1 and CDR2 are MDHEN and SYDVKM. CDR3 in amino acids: CASSLPYSPLHF. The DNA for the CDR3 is TGTGCCAGCAGTTTACCGTATTCACCCCTCCACTTT.

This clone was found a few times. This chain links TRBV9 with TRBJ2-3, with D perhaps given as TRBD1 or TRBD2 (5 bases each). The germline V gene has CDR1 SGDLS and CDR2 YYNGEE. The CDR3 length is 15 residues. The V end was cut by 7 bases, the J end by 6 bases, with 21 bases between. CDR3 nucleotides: TGTGCCAGCCCCCGATCAGGGAGTTCGGTGGATACGCAGTATTTT. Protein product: CASPRSGSSVDTQYF.

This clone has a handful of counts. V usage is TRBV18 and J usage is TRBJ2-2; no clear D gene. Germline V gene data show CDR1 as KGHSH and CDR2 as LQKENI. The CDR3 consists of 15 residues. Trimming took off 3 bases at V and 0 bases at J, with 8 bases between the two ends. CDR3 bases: TGTGCCAGCTCACCGGGCCAAGCGAACACCGGGGAGCTGTTTTTT. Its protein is CASSPGQANTGELFF.

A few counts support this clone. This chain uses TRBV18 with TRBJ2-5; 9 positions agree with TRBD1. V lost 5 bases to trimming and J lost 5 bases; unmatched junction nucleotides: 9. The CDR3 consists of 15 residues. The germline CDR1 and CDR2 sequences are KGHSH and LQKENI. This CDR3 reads CASSTWTGDEETQYF. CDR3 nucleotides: TGTGCCAGCTCAACCTGGACAGGGGATGAGGAGACCCAGTACTTC.

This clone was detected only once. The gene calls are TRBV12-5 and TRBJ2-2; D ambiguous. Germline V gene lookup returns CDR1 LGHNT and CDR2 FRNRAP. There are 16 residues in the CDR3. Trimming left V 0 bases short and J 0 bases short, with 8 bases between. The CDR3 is CASGLVDTANTGELFF. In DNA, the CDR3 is TGTGCTAGTGGTTTGGTAGATACAGCGAACACCGGGGAGCTGTTTTTT.

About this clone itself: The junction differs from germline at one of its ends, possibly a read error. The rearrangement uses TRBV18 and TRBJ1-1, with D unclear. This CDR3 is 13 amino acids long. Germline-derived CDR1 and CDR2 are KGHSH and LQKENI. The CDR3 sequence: CTSSAGQGTEAFF. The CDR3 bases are TGTACCAGCTCAGCTGGGCAAGGCACTGAAGCTTTCTTT.

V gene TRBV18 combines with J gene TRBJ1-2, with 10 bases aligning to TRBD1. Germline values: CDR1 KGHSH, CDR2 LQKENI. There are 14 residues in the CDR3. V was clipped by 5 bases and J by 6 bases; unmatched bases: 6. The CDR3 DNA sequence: TGTGCCAGCTCAGAGATGGGGACAGGGGATGGCTACACCTTC. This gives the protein CASSEMGTGDGYTF.

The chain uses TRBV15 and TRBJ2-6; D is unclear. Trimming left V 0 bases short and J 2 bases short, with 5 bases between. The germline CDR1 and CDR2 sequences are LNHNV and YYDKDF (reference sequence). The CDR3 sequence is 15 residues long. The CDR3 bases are TGTGCCACCAGCAGAGATCCTACTGGGGCCAACGTCCTGACTTTC. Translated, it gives CATSRDPTGANVLTF.

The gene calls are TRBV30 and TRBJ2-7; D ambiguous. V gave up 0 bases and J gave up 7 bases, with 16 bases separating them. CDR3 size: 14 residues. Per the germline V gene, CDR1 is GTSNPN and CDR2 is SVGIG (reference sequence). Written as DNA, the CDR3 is TGTGCCTGGAGTGTAGGTACGTGGGGTGGAGAGCAGTACTTC. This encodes CAWSVGTWGGEQYF. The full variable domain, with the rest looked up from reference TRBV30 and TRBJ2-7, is SQTIHQWPATLVQPVGSPLSLECTVEGTSNPNLYWYRQAAGRGLQLLFYSVGIGQISSEVPQNLSASRPQDRQFILSSKKLLLSDSGFYLCAWSVGTWGGEQYFGPGTRLTVT.